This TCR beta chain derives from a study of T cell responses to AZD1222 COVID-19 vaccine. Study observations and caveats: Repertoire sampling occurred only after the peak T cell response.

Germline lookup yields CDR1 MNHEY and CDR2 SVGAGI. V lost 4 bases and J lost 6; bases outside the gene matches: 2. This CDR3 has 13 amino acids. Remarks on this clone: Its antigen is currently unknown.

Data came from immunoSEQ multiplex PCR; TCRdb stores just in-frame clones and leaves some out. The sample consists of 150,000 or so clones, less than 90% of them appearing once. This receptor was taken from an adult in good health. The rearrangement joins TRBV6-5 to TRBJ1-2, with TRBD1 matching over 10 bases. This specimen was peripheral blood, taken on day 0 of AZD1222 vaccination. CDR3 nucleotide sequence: TGTGCCAGCAGTTGGACAGGGGGGAATGGCTACACCTTC. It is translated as CASSWTGGNGYTF.